A selection of T cell receptor beta chains follows, all from one sample in a study of cytomegalovirus exposure and HLA in healthy donors. TCRdb's copy holds only in-frame clones and misses some; the assay was immunoSEQ multiplex PCR. The profile shows around 100,000 clones, 70% to 80% of them singletons. Sequencing was carried out using PBMCs. The receptors were gathered from a woman aged 18-29 years in good health and CMV-seropositive. Both conserved end residues are trimmed from each CDR3. Clone size is stated in some rows and not others, as once, few, many or a class when expanded.

J,V,size,CDR3
TRBJ1-5,TRBV30,.,AWTPSPNQPQH
TRBJ2-3,TRBV6-1,.,ASTDSPDTQY
TRBJ2-7,TRBV5-1,.,ASSLAGADYEQY
TRBJ2-7,TRBV6-6,.,ASSYGDYPTYEQY
TRBJ1-4,TRBV30,.,AWRRGGFRTNEKLF
TRBJ1-4,TRBV28,once,ASSATGDTNEKLF
TRBJ2-7,TRBV14,.,ASSRHILAGAPYEQY
TRBJ2-7,TRBV4-1,.,ASSPSGLAGGSAYEQY
TRBJ2-1,TRBV7-2,.,ASSSRGTARGEQF
TRBJ2-1,TRBV4-1,.,ASSRRISGSSNEQF
TRBJ2-1,TRBV11-2,once,ASSLLAGGRYNEQF
TRBJ2-1,TRBV10-2,few,ASRTSGSSYNEQF
TRBJ2-6,TRBV7-2,.,ASSPRTIGANVLT
TRBJ2-5,TRBV2,.,ASSDRARETQY
TRBJ1-2,TRBV28,.,ASREVGYGYT
TRBJ1-2,TRBV5-1,.,ASSLSGQTDYGYT
TRBJ1-1,TRBV14,.,ASSQEGRRAAHEAF
TRBJ2-2,TRBV5-8,.,ASSYPGGELF
TRBJ2-7,TRBV28,.,ASSPRTGVLYEQY
TRBJ2-1,TRBV6-5,.,ASSRGGRGGSEQF
TRBJ2-7,TRBV7-2,.,ASSLRTGGYEQY
TRBJ2-7,TRBV5-1,.,ASRGWREDEQY
TRBJ2-2,TRBV18,.,ASSPRTGGDTGELF
TRBJ1-1,TRBV11-2,.,ASTLGPLDTYTEAF
TRBJ1-1,TRBV27,.,ASSLFGGTEAF
TRBJ2-5,TRBV6-6,.,ASSLRRNVEGETQY
TRBJ2-7,TRBV9,.,ASSVGAGSPYEQY
TRBJ1-1,TRBV19,.,ASSMAPRTTEAF
TRBJ2-1,TRBV5-1,once,ASSLWSGSSYNEQF
TRBJ2-7,TRBV30,once,AWRWRAEQY
TRBJ2-1,TRBV9,.,ASSVVPTRQVYNEQF
TRBJ2-2,TRBV9,.,ASSVMGGSGNTGELF
TRBJ2-7,TRBV28,.,ASQAGVYEQY
TRBJ2-7,TRBV2,.,ASRATVSPYEQY
TRBJ1-5,TRBV19,.,ASTHRGPQH
TRBJ1-2,TRBV6-1,.,ASSDPSTANYGYT
TRBJ2-7,TRBV5-1,.,ASSREGEQY
TRBJ2-5,TRBV5-1,.,ASSFPGEETQY
TRBJ2-7,TRBV5-6,.,ASSSGQGLKY
TRBJ2-7,TRBV5-1,few,ASSIRAPAGYEQY
TRBJ1-1,TRBV10-3,many,AISEAGVDTEAF
TRBJ2-7,TRBV28,once,ASVSGRAGYEQY
TRBJ2-1,TRBV10-2,.,ASSDGSEQF
TRBJ2-1,TRBV4-1,.,ASSQGLAAPRTEVRQF
TRBJ2-1,TRBV2,.,ASRDRADEQF
TRBJ1-1,TRBV2,.,ASSQQGAATEAF
TRBJ2-1,TRBV5-4,.,ASSGTSGFSSYNEQF
TRBJ2-7,TRBV4-1,once,ASSQDAQGPYEQY
TRBJ1-1,TRBV5-1,few,ASSQSWTGRANTEAF
TRBJ1-4,TRBV19,.,ASSPSGNEKLF
TRBJ1-6,TRBV30,few,AWTQSLVGDSPLH
TRBJ2-5,TRBV9,.,ASSVRGRETQY
TRBJ2-5,TRBV7-8,.,ASSQGQSETQY
TRBJ1-5,TRBV14,.,ASSQVADQPQH
TRBJ2-1,TRBV6-5,.,ASRQDRGRQF